This T cell receptor (beta chain) comes out of a study of T cell responses to AZD1222 COVID-19 vaccine. General observations from the study: Among vaccine-associated CD4 TCRs, coverage spanned spike, with dominance at 160-218 and 743-854.

About this clone itself: What it binds is unknown.

The CDR3 sequence is 13 residues long. Per the germline V gene, CDR1 is MNHEY and CDR2 is SVGAGI. V lost 7 bases and J lost 7, with 11 bases in between. Some clones are missing from TCRdb's copy, which holds only in-frame ones; the method was immunoSEQ multiplex PCR. The profile shows tens of thousands of clones, 85% to 90% of them singletons. This TCR was recovered from an adult who received the AZD1222 COVID-19 vaccine. The source was peripheral blood, collected 28 days after the second AZD1222 dose. V is TRBV6-5 and J is TRBJ1-6; the D is unclear. CDR3 DNA sequence: TGTGCCAGCAAACCGGGGAGCAATTCACCCCTCCACTTT. Residues: CASKPGSNSPLHF.